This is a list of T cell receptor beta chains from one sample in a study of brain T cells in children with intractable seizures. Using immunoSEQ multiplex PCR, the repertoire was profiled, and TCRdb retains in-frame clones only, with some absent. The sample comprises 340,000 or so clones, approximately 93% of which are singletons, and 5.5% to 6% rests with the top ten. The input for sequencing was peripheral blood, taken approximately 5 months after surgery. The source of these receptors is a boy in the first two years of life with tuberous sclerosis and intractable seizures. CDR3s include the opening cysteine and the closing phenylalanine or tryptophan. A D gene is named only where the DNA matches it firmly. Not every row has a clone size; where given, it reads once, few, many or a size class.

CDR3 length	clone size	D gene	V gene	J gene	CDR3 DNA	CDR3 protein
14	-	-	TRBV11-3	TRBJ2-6	TGTGCCAGCAGCCGAATCTCTGGGGCCAACGTCCTGACTTTC	CASSRISGANVLTF
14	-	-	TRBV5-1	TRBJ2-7	TGCGCCAGCAGCGCGGGACAAGGGGGGTACGAGCAGTACTTC	CASSAGQGGYEQYF
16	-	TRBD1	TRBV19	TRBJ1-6	TGTGCCAGTAGTCCGACCGGGACAGGGGTGTCTTCACCCCTCCACTTT	CASSPTGTGVSSPLHF
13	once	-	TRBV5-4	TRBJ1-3	TGTGCCACCTCAACAGCCTCTGGAAACACCATATATTTT	CATSTASGNTIYF
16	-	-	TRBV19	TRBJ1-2	TGTGCCAGTAGTATGGGGTCTGCAGGCTTCAACTATGGCTACACCTTC	CASSMGSAGFNYGYTF
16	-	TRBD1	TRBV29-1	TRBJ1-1	TGCAGCGTTTCGGCAGGGGGCGCGGATCGGGGCACTGAAGCTTTCTTT	CSVSAGGADRGTEAFF
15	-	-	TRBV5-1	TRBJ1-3	TGCGCCAGCAGCTTGGACCTGGAGCCTGGAAACACCATATATTTT	CASSLDLEPGNTIYF
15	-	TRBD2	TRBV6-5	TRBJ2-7	TGTGCCAGCACCCAGACTAGCGGGAGTGTAGGCGAGCAGTACTTC	CASTQTSGSVGEQYF
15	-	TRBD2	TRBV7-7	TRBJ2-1	TGTGCTAGCAGCTTTAGGCGGGGGGGTCCAGATGAGCAGTTCTTC	CASSFRRGGPDEQFF
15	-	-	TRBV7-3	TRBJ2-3	TGTGCCAGCAGCTTGACGGTTTCTAGCACAGATACGCAGTATTTT	CASSLTVSSTDTQYF
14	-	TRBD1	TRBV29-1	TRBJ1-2	TGCAGCGCCCGGGACAGGGGGCCTCTAAGTGGCTACACCTTC	CSARDRGPLSGYTF
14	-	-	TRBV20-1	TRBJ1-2	TGCAGTGCTAGTTGGCCAGGGAGGTTCGAAGGCTACACCTTC	CSASWPGRFEGYTF
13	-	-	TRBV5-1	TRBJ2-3	TGCGCCAGCAGCTTGGCGGGCACAGATACGCAGTATTTT	CASSLAGTDTQYF
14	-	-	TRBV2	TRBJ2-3	TGTGCCAGGGGAAGACTAGGTCCTATAGATACGCAGTATTTT	CARGRLGPIDTQYF
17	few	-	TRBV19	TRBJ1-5	TGTGCCAGTAGTATTACGTCCGGAATTTTAGGGAATCAGCCCCAGCATTTT	CASSITSGILGNQPQHF
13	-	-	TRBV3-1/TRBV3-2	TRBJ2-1	TGTGCCAGCAGCGAGAAGCTTTACAATGAGCAGTTCTTC	CASSEKLYNEQFF